Here is one T cell receptor beta chain with its context. Germline and junction disagree at one end, which may indicate a read error. Original handling: It was from reference gene primer amplification that nucleated cell counts were estimated. TCRdb's table, derived via immunoSEQ multiplex PCR, lists solely in-frame clones and lacks some. V and J calls plus clone size are reproduced from that table; the DNA served to infer D and trimming. The table lists 65,000 to 75,000 clones, about four fifths of them singletons. This entry comes from a study of blood T cell repertoires in COVID-19. This CDR3 region has 15 residues. Germline assignment: CDR1 MNHEY and CDR2 SVGAGI.

The specimen was peripheral blood. The genes are TRBV6-5 and TRBJ1-1; D gene ambiguous. The TCR comes from a man between 70 and 80 years old with acute or convalescent COVID-19. The CDR3 coding sequence is TGTGCCAGCAGTGACTCCGGGAACCTGAACACTGAAGCTTTCTTT. Amino acids: CASSDSGNLNTEAFF.